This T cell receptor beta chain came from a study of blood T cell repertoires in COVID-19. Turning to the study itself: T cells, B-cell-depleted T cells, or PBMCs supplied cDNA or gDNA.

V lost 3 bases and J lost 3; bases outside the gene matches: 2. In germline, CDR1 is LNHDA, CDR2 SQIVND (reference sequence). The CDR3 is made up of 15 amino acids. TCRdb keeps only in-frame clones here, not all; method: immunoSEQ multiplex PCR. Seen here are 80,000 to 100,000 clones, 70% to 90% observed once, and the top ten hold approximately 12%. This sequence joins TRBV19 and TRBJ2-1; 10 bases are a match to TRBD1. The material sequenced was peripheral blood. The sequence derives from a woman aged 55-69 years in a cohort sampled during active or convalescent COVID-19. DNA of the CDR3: TGTGCCAGTAGTATGGGACAGGGGATCTACAATGAGCAGTTCTTC. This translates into CASSMGQGIYNEQFF.